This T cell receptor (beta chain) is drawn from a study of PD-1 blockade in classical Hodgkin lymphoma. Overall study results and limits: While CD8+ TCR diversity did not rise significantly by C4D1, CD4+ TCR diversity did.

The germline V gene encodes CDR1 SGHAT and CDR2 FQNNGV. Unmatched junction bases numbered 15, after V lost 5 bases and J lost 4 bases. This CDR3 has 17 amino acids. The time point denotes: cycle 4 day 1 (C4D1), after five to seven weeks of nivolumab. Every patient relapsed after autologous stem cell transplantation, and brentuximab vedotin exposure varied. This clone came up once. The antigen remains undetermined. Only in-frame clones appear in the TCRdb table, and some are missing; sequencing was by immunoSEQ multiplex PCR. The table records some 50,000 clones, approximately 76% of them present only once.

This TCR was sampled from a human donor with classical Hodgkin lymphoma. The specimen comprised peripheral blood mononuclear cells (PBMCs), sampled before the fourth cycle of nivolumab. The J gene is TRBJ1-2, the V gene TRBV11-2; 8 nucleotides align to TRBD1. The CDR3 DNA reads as TGTGCCAGCAGCGGATATCCCACAGGGGGAAGAAGCTATGGCTACACCTTC. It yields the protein CASSGYPTGGRSYGYTF.